This TCR beta chain was identified during a study of CD8 T cells in ankylosing spondylitis. The study's findings and limits: Reactive arthritis synovial fluid and blood previously showed some of these motif variants. CD8+ disease-linked clones were present at relatively low frequencies in blood. Ankylosing spondylitis blood appeared to carry a characteristic TCR beta motif of roughly eight highly homologous variants.

Each TCR beta library was made by quantitative 5'-RACE that incorporated molecular barcodes. MiXCR, applied by TCRdb to the 5' RACE reads, yields one record per CDR3 protein. The sample records approximately 400,000 distinct CDR3 sequences, over 15% being singletons. This clonotype was found a few times. What it binds is unknown. Input material: blood, either unsorted or a sorted T cell fraction (not recorded which). The sequence came from a male donor with ankylosing spondylitis.

This CDR3 is CASSQVGRTSYEQYF. Here the CDR3 DNA reads TGTGCCAGCAGCCAAGTCGGCAGGACCTCCTACGAGCAGTACTTC. This sequence joins TRBV7-2 and TRBJ2-7; D ambiguous. The V end was cut by 5 bases, the J end by 0 bases, with 14 bases between. The germline V gene has CDR1 SGHTA and CDR2 FQGNSA. This CDR3 comprises 15 residues.